This passage covers 24 T cell receptor beta chains from one sample sequenced in a study of identical twins. TCRdb processed the 5' RACE reads anew with MiXCR; each CDR3 protein has one entry. The sample shows 450,000 or so distinct CDR3 sequences, over 12% of them seen only once. The same specimen was also included in a second study, on yellow fever vaccine responses in identical twins.

The specimen was CD4+ T cells sorted from blood. These receptors all come from a woman under 30 in good health.

This chain connects TRBV7-3 to TRBJ2-1; perhaps TRBD1 as D (6 bases). The V end was cut by 0 bases, the J end by 16 bases, with 16 bases between. This CDR3 is built from 13 residues. The V gene's germline CDR1 is SGHTA and CDR2 FQGTGA. CDR3 sequence (DNA): TGTGCCAGCAGCTTAACGGGCGGCAGGGGCTATTTCTTC. Its translation: CASSLTGGRGYFF.

The V gene is TRBV14, the J gene TRBJ2-7; 8 positions match TRBD2. This CDR3 spans 12 amino acids. Germline values: CDR1 SGHDN, CDR2 FVKESK. J lost 10 bases, V lost 6 bases, and 8 bases had no gene match. CDR3 amino acids: CASRAGTSRQYF. The CDR3 coding sequence is TGTGCCAGCAGAGCGGGGACTAGTCGACAGTACTTC.

CDR3 residues: CASSSGSPGQGRSGANVLTF. The CDR3 DNA is TGTGCCAGCAGTTCGGGATCCCCGGGACAGGGCCGCTCTGGGGCCAACGTCCTGACTTTC. The rearrangement uses TRBV12-3 or TRBV12-4 and TRBJ2-6, with 9 bases that match TRBD1. V lost 4 bases, J lost 0 bases, and 13 bases stayed unmatched. The CDR3 is 20 amino acids.

This clonotype has only a few counts. V is TRBV19 and J is TRBJ2-3; the D is unclear. Trimming removed 1 base from V and 2 bases from J, with 4 bases in between. Looked up from germline, CDR1 is LNHDA and CDR2 is SQIVND (reference sequence). This CDR3 contains 13 residues. CDR3 region: CASSIAFTDTQYF. The CDR3 coding sequence is TGTGCCAGTAGTATAGCGTTCACAGATACGCAGTATTTT. The variable domain in full, with the rest retrieved from reference TRBV19 and TRBJ2-3, is DGGITQSPKYLFRKEGQNVTLSCEQNLNHDAMYWYRQDPGQGLRLIYYSQIVNDFQKGDIAEGYSVSREKKESFPLTVTSAQKNPTAFYLCASSIAFTDTQYFGPGTRLTVL.

The chain carries TRBV28 and TRBJ2-3; TRBD2 matches at 8 bases. The germline V gene has CDR1 MDHEN and CDR2 SYDVKM. J was trimmed by 4 bases and V by 3 bases; bases with no gene match: 12. The CDR3 covers 17 residues. For the CDR3, the DNA is TGTGCCAGCAGTTTTTTGAGCGGGGGCAAGGGGGCAGATACGCAGTATTTT. Translating it yields CASSFLSGGKGADTQYF.

This clonotype has just a few counts. The chain has TRBV4-2 and TRBJ2-2; 10 bases are shared with TRBD2. J gave up 5 bases and V 4 bases, and 4 bases lay outside the gene matches. Germline V CDR1 and CDR2: LGHNA, YNFKEQ. There are 15 residues in the CDR3. The CDR3 coding sequence is TGTGCCAGCAGCCTCGAGACTAGCGGGACCGGGGAGCTGTTTTTT. This translates into CASSLETSGTGELFF.

The table lists this clonotype with a few counts. The chain links TRBV4-3 to TRBJ2-1; 8 nucleotides match TRBD2. This CDR3 comprises 17 residues. The germline V gene has CDR1 LGHNA and CDR2 YSLEER. V was clipped by 3 bases and J by 3 bases; unmatched bases: 10. The CDR3 is CASSHIERSGSYNEQFF. In nucleotides, the CDR3 is TGCGCCAGCAGCCATATTGAGAGGAGCGGGAGCTACAATGAGCAGTTCTTC.

This clonotype was observed a few times. The V gene is TRBV7-2, the J gene TRBJ2-3; 8 nucleotides agree with TRBD2. CDR3 length: 15 residues. CDR1 and CDR2 (germline): SGHTA, FQGNSA. V lost 2 bases and J lost 5; bases outside the gene matches: 6. The CDR3 reads CASSLWGLAGDTQYF. The CDR3 DNA reads TGTGCCAGCAGCTTATGGGGGCTAGCGGGAGATACGCAGTATTTT.

In regard to this clonotype: This may stem from a read error, because a much larger clone lies one nucleotide away. The chain is built from TRBV27 and TRBJ2-3; tentative D call: TRBD1 (5 bases). CDR1 MNHEY and CDR2 SMNVEV come from the germline V gene (reference sequence). The CDR3 length is 15 residues. CDR3 protein: CASSFQGPRTDTRYF. In DNA form, the CDR3 reads TGTGCCAGCAGCTTCCAGGGTCCCCGCACAGATACGCGGTATTTT.

At least ten counts were recorded for this clonotype. The genes are TRBV12-3 or TRBV12-4 and TRBJ2-3, with TRBD1 matching 12 bases. The CDR3 is 17 amino acids. Losses at the gene ends were 6 bases for V and 2 bases for J; bases not matched to a gene: 9. CDR3: CASSPGQGAPVTDTQYF. The DNA for the CDR3 is TGTGCCAGCAGCCCGGGACAGGGGGCTCCTGTCACAGATACGCAGTATTTT.

This clonotype was detected only a few times. The chain recombines TRBV7-2 with TRBJ2-2; D assignment may be TRBD1 or TRBD2 (5 bases each). Germline CDR1 SGHTA, CDR2 FQGNSA. The CDR3 covers 17 residues. V gave up 4 bases and J gave up 2 bases, with 17 bases separating them. Here the CDR3 DNA reads TGTGCCAGCAGCTCCTTACCGGGACGTCAAAACACCGGGGAGCTGTTTTTT. Protein product: CASSSLPGRQNTGELFF.

This clonotype has more than one count but fewer than ten. This chain joins TRBV28 and TRBJ1-2; a weak D match, TRBD1 (5 bases). V lost 2 bases, J lost 1 base, and 8 bases lay in between. The CDR3 runs 14 residues. The germline V gene encodes CDR1 MDHEN and CDR2 SYDVKM. This CDR3 reads CASSLTRVNYGYTF. DNA of the CDR3: TGTGCCAGCAGTTTAACCAGGGTTAACTATGGCTACACCTTC.

CDR3 nucleotide sequence: TGTGCCAGCAGTTCGGGACAGTTCTACGAGCAGTACTTC. Amino acids: CASSSGQFYEQYF. The chain joins TRBV12-3 or TRBV12-4 to TRBJ2-7, with 7 bases identical to TRBD1. V lost 4 bases to trimming and J lost 3 bases; unmatched junction nucleotides: 3. The CDR3 runs 13 residues.

This clonotype appeared a few times. The genes are TRBV6-5 and TRBJ1-6; no firm D call. Looked up from germline, CDR1 is MNHEY and CDR2 is SVGAGI. Trimming removed 0 bases from V and 0 bases from J, with 6 bases in between. This CDR3 spans 16 amino acids. The CDR3 sequence: CASSYSGSSYNSPLHF. The CDR3 coding sequence is TGTGCCAGCAGTTACTCGGGGAGCTCCTATAATTCACCCCTCCACTTT.

V gene TRBV6-6 combines with J gene TRBJ2-7; 7 bases are shared with TRBD1. CDR1 is MNHNY and CDR2 is SVGAGI in the germline V gene (reference sequence). V dropped 5 bases and J dropped 11; count of bases not matched to a gene: 6. This CDR3 is 11 amino acids long. This chain's CDR3 is CASSRDSMKYF. For the CDR3, the DNA is TGTGCCAGCAGTAGGGACAGCATGAAGTACTTC.

This rearrangement joins TRBV12-3 or TRBV12-4 to TRBJ2-5; weak D call: TRBD2 (6 bases). With 3 bases removed from V and 4 bases from J, the gap between germline ends came to 18 bases. The CDR3 totals 16 residues. For the CDR3, the DNA is TGTGCCAGCAGTTTCAGGACGGGAGTCCCCCGAGAGACCCAGTACTTC. This translates into CASSFRTGVPRETQYF.

CDR3 DNA sequence: TGTGCCAGCAGTTCTCGGGACACAGGGACCAAAAACATTCAGTACTTC. Protein: CASSSRDTGTKNIQYF. The chain links TRBV27 to TRBJ2-4, with a tentative D call TRBD1 (6 bases). This CDR3 region has 16 residues. Germline V gene lookup returns CDR1 MNHEY and CDR2 SMNVEV (reference sequence). V was trimmed by 4 bases and J by 2 bases, leaving 15 bases between them.

The rearrangement uses TRBV7-9 and TRBJ2-1; 9 nucleotides line up with TRBD2. The CDR3 sequence is 16 residues long. V dropped 3 bases and J dropped 8; count of bases not matched to a gene: 11. Germline CDR1 SEHNR, CDR2 FQNEAQ (reference sequence). Here the CDR3 reads CASSFSEGLAGDEQFF. CDR3 DNA: TGTGCCAGCAGCTTTTCGGAGGGATTAGCGGGAGATGAGCAGTTCTTC.

This chain joins TRBV12-3 or TRBV12-4 and TRBJ2-4; D gene unclear. With 1 base removed from V and 0 bases from J, the gap between germline ends came to 10 bases. The CDR3 sequence is 16 residues long. For the CDR3, the DNA is TGTGCCAGCAGTTTAGGTGCGCGGTTAGCCAAAAACATTCAGTACTTC. Encoded protein: CASSLGARLAKNIQYF.

This clonotype was picked up a small number of times. The chain is built from TRBV4-3 and TRBJ2-2; no clear D. Germline values: CDR1 LGHNA, CDR2 YSLEER. There are 15 residues in the CDR3. The ends were cut back, 0 bases at V and 2 bases at J, with 7 bases in the middle. The CDR3 bases are TGCGCCAGCAGCCAAGATTACGATAACACCGGGGAGCTGTTTTTT. The encoded protein is CASSQDYDNTGELFF.

The chain carries TRBV5-1 and TRBJ2-5, with D perhaps being TRBD1 or TRBD2 (5 bases each). V was cut by 4 bases and J by 5 bases, with 18 bases left in between. This CDR3 spans 15 amino acids. The germline gives CDR1 SGHRS, CDR2 YFSETQ. CDR3 coding DNA: TGCGCCAGCAGCCCGGGGTCACTCCCAGGGGAGACCCAGTACTTC. Protein sequence: CASSPGSLPGETQYF.

This clonotype was counted a few times. The CDR3 sequence: CSADHLDPYGEQYF. The CDR3, as DNA: TGCAGTGCTGATCATCTAGACCCCTACGGCGAGCAGTACTTC. The chain has TRBV20-1 and TRBJ2-7; D gene ambiguous. This CDR3 is built from 14 residues. CDR1 and CDR2 (germline): DFQATT, SNEGSKA (reference sequence). The V gene lost 5 bases and the J gene lost 6 bases, with 20 bases spanning the gap.

This clonotype was observed a handful of times. The genes are TRBV20-1 and TRBJ2-1; TRBD1 matches 7 bases. The CDR3 extends over 13 amino acids. Germline V gives CDR1 DFQATT, CDR2 SNEGSKA (reference sequence). The CDR3 bases are TGCAGCGGACCCGGGACAGCCTACAATGAGCAGTTCTTC. Translating gives CSGPGTAYNEQFF.

For this clonotype: A much larger clone lies one base from this, so it may be a read error. This sequence joins TRBV15 and TRBJ2-3; no definite D call. Germline CDR1 is LNHNV and CDR2 is YYDKDF (reference sequence). The CDR3 is made up of 16 amino acids. CDR3 region: CATSRDRGLGTDTQCF. The CDR3 nucleotides are TGTGCCACCAGCAGAGATCGTGGCCTGGGCACAGATACGCAGTGTTTT.